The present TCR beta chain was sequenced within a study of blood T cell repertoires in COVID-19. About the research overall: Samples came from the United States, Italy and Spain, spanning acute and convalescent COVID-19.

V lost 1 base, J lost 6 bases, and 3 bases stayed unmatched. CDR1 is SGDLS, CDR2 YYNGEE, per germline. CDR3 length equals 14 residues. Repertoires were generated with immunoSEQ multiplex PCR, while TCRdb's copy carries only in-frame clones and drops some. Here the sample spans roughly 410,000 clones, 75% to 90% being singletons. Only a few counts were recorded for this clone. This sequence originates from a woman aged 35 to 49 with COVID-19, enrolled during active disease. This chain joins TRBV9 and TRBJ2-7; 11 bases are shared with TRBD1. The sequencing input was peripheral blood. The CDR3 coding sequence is TGTGCCAGCAGCGTAACCGGGACAGGGGGCGAGCAGTACTTC. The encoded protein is CASSVTGTGGEQYF.